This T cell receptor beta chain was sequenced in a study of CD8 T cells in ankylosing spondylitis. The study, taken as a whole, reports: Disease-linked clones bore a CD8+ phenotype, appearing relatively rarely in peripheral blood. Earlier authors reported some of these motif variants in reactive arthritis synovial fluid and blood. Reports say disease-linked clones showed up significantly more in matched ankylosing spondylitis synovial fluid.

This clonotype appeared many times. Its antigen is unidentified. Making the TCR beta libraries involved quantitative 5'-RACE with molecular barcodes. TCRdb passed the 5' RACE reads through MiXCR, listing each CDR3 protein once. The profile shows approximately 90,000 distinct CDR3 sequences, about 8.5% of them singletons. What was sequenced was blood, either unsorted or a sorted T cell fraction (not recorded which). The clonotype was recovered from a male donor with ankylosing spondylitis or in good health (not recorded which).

Here the CDR3 reads CASSKRTSGYNEQFF. CDR3 DNA: TGTGCCAGCAGCAAACGGACTAGCGGATACAATGAGCAGTTCTTC. The chain couples TRBV7-6 to TRBJ2-1; 10 bases line up with TRBD2. V trimming: 5 bases; J trimming: 4 bases; junction bases outside the gene matches: 5. CDR3 length equals 15 residues. Germline lookup yields CDR1 SGHVS and CDR2 FNYEAQ.